These 11 T cell receptor beta chains originate from one sample sequenced in a study of lymphopenia after photon versus proton radiotherapy. Profiled with immunoSEQ multiplex PCR; TCRdb holds only in-frame clones, not every one. The repertoire has tens of thousands of clones, around 86% of them found once; the top ten carry more than 10%. The input for sequencing was peripheral blood, taken from a patient treated with proton-based radiotherapy. The receptors stem from a man at least 80 years old with esophageal cancer.

The gene calls are TRBV2 and TRBJ2-7; 15 nucleotides align to TRBD2. CDR1 and CDR2 from the germline V gene are SNHLY and FYNNEI. The CDR3 runs 16 residues. V shed 7 bases and J 10 bases; nucleotides not matched to a gene: 14. The CDR3 DNA reads TGTGCCAGCACCCCCATGGGGGGGACTAGCGGGGGGAAACAGTACTTC. Translating it yields CASTPMGGTSGGKQYF.

The chain is built from TRBV2 and TRBJ2-1; 15 nucleotides match TRBD2. V trimming: 2 bases; J trimming: 2 bases; junction bases outside the gene matches: 4. CDR3 length equals 18 residues. Germline lookup yields CDR1 SNHLY and CDR2 FYNNEI. DNA of the CDR3: TGTGCCAGCAGTGAATCGGGACTAGCGGGAGGAGCCTACAATGAGCAGTTCTTC. Translating it yields CASSESGLAGGAYNEQFF.

The chain is built from TRBV7-9 and TRBJ1-2; 7 bases are a match to TRBD1. The CDR3 spans 14 residues. In germline, CDR1 is SEHNR, CDR2 FQNEAQ (reference sequence). Germline trimming cut 5 bases from V and 5 bases from J; bases unmatched to any gene: 8. CDR3 loop: CASSTDRVVYGYTF. In nucleotides, the CDR3 is TGTGCCAGCAGCACCGACAGGGTGGTGTATGGCTACACCTTC.

The chain couples TRBV27 to TRBJ2-7, with 13 bases lining up with TRBD2. The junction had 1 base not matched to a gene; V was cut back by 3 bases and J by 2 bases. Germline CDR1 is MNHEY and CDR2 is SMNVEV (reference sequence). The CDR3 runs 15 residues. The CDR3: CASSFGTSGAYEQYF. The CDR3 DNA follows: TGTGCCAGCAGTTTCGGGACTAGCGGGGCCTACGAGCAGTACTTC.

The rearrangement links TRBV25-1 to TRBJ2-1; D unclear. V was clipped by 7 bases and J by 4 bases, with 14 bases between them. CDR3 size: 14 residues. CDR1 and CDR2 (germline): MGHDK, SYGVNS. CDR3 coding DNA: TGTGCCAGCACGGTCTCGGCGGATTACAATGAGCAGTTCTTC. Translation: CASTVSADYNEQFF.

This clone was observed a single time. The rearrangement links TRBV7-2 to TRBJ1-4; 7 bases agree with TRBD1. This CDR3 has 14 residues. The V gene's germline CDR1 is SGHTA and CDR2 FQGNSA. V lost 1 base to trimming and J lost 8 bases; unmatched junction nucleotides: 4. This CDR3 is CASSLGGTDEKLFF. CDR3 nucleotide sequence: TGTGCCAGCAGCTTAGGGGGGACAGACGAAAAACTGTTTTTT.

The CDR3 sequence: CASLRDSGEAFF. The CDR3, as DNA: TGTGCCAGCCTCCGGGACAGCGGTGAAGCTTTCTTT. The chain carries TRBV6-1 and TRBJ1-1; 7 nucleotides match TRBD1. CDR1 is MNHNS, CDR2 SASEGT, per germline. Trimming cost V 8 bases and J 7 bases; bases outside gene matches: 7. This CDR3 spans 12 amino acids.

The genes are TRBV4-3 and TRBJ2-2; maybe TRBD1 (6 bases). Germline-derived CDR1 and CDR2 are LGHNA and YSLEER. The CDR3 contains 14 residues. The V end lost 3 bases, the J end lost 4 bases, and 9 bases lay between the germline ends. The CDR3 protein is CASSQEGGTGELFF. CDR3 in DNA: TGCGCCAGCAGCCAGGAAGGGGGCACCGGGGAGCTGTTTTTT.

V and J are TRBV11-2 and TRBJ2-1; perhaps TRBD1 as D (5 bases). V lost 3 bases and J lost 4, with 7 bases in between. The germline V gene encodes CDR1 SGHAT and CDR2 FQNNGV. The length of the CDR3 is 13 residues. The CDR3 nucleotides read TGTGCCAGCAGCTTGAGACAGTACAATGAGCAGTTCTTC. It encodes CASSLRQYNEQFF.

The chain carries TRBV30 and TRBJ1-2, with 10 bases that match TRBD1. CDR1 and CDR2 from the germline V gene are GTSNPN and SVGIG (reference sequence). J gave up 7 bases and V 2 bases, and 4 bases lay outside the gene matches. This CDR3 has 13 residues. CDR3 sequence: CAWSLDRGAGYTF. For the CDR3, the DNA is TGTGCCTGGAGTCTGGACAGGGGGGCTGGCTACACCTTC.

This rearrangement joins TRBV11-2 to TRBJ1-6, with D possibly being TRBD1 (5 bases). Germline lookup yields CDR1 SGHAT and CDR2 FQNNGV. Trimming stripped 1 base from V and 9 bases from J, with 13 bases between. This CDR3 is built from 15 residues. CDR3 sequence: CASSLGGRETSPLHF. In nucleotides, the CDR3 is TGTGCCAGCAGCTTAGGAGGCAGGGAAACTTCACCCCTCCACTTT.